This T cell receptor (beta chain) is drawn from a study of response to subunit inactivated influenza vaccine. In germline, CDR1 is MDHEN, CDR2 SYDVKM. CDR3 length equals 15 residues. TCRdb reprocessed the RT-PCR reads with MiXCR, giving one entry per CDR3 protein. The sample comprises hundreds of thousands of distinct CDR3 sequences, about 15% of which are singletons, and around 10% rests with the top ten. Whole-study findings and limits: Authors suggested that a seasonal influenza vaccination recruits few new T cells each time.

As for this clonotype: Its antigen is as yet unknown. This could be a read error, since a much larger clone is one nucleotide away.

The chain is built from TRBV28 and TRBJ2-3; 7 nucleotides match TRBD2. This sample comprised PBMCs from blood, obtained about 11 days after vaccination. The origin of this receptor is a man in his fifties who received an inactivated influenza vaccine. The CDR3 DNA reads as TGTGCCAGCATTTTACTAACTAGCGAATCAGATACGCAGTATTTT. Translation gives CASILLTSESDTQYF.